The T cell receptor beta chain described here comes from a study of technical replicates of blood from several donors. V lost 0 bases, J lost 0 bases, and 15 bases lay in between. CDR3 size: 17 residues. Germline-derived CDR1 and CDR2 are MGHRA and YSYEKL. TCRdb's table, derived via immunoSEQ multiplex PCR, lists solely in-frame clones and lacks some. Counted here are about 16,000 clones, about 89% occurring once; the ten biggest clones make up about 10%. The chain carries TRBV4-1 and TRBJ2-7, with D possibly matching TRBD2 (5 bases). The sequenced sample consisted of PBMCs. The receptor was derived from a human donor in good health. CDR3 region: CASSQEVRASRSYEQYF. The CDR3 coding sequence is TGCGCCAGCAGCCAAGAGGTGAGGGCAAGCCGCTCCTACGAGCAGTACTTC.